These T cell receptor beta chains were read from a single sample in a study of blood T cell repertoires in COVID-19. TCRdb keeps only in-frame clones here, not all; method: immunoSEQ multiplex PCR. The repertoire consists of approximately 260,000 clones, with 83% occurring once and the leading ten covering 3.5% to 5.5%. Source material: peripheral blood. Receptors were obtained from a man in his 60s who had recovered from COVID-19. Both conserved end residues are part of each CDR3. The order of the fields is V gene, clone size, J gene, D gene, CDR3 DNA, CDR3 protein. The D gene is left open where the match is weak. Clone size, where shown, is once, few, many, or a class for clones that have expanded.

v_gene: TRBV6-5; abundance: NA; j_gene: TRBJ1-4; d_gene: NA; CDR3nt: TGTGCCAGCAGGGGTGGCAGAGGGCGTGAAAAACTGTTTTTT; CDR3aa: CASRGGRGREKLFF
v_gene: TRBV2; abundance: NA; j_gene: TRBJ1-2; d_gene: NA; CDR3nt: TGTGCCAGCAGTGAAATCGGGGGACTCTATGGCTACACCTTC; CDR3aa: CASSEIGGLYGYTF
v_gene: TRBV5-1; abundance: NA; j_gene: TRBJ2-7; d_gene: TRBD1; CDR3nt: TGCGCCAGCAGATATGCGGGACAGGGGTCCTACGAGCAGTACTTC; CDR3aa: CASRYAGQGSYEQYF
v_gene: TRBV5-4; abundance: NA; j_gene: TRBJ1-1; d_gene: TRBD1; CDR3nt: TGTGCCAGCAGCTTGAAGTTGGCAGGGACAGGGAGGCAGGACACTGAAGCTTTCTTT; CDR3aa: CASSLKLAGTGRQDTEAFF
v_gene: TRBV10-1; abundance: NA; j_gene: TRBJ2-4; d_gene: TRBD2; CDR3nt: TGCGCCAGCAGTAGACCTTCCGTCCGACTAGCGGGGGGGCCTTTAGCCAAAAACATTCAGTACTTC; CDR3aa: CASSRPSVRLAGGPLAKNIQYF
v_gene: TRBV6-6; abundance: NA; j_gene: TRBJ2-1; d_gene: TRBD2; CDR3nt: TGTGCCAGCAGTTCCGGGACTAGCGCCTACAATGAGCAGTTCTTC; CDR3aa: CASSSGTSAYNEQFF
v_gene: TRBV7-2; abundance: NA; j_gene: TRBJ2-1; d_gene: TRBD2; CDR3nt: TGTGCCAGCAGCAATAGCGGGAGTTCCTACAATGAGCAGTTCTTC; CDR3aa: CASSNSGSSYNEQFF
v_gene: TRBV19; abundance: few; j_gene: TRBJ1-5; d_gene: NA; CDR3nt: TGTGCCAGTATTAGGCCGGGGGGGGGCAATCAGCCCCAGCATTTT; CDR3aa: CASIRPGGGNQPQHF
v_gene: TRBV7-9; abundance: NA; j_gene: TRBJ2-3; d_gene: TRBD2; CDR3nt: TGTGCCAGCAGCTTACCCGGAGGACTAGCGGTGACAGATACGCAGTATTTT; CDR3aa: CASSLPGGLAVTDTQYF
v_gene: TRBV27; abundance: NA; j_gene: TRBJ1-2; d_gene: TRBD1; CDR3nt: TGTGCCAGCAGTTTATCAACAGGGGGGGTAGGGGGCTACACCTTC; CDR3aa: CASSLSTGGVGGYTF
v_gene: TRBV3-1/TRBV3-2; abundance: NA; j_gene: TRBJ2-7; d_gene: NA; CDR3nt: TGTGCCAGCAGCCAAGGCGGGGCCACCTACGAGCAGTACTTC; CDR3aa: CASSQGGATYEQYF
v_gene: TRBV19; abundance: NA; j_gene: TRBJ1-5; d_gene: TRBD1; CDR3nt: TGTGCCAGTAGTACCTCCCAACAGGGGCTTAGCAATCAGCCCCAGCATTTT; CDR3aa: CASSTSQQGLSNQPQHF
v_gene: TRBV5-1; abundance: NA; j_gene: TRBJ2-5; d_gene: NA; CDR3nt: TGCGCCAGCAGCCGTAGAACTGAGACCCAGTACTTC; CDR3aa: CASSRRTETQYF
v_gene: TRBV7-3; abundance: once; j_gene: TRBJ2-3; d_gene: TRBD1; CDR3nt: TGTGCCAGCAGCGTAACAGGGGGAATGGGCGATACGCAGTATTTT; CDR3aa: CASSVTGGMGDTQYF
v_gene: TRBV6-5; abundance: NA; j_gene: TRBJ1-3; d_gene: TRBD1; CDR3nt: TGTGCCAGCAGTTGGGGACAGGGGATCTCTGGAAACACCATATATTTT; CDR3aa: CASSWGQGISGNTIYF
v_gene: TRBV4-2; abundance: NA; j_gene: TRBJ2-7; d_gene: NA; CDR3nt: TGTGCCAGCAGCCAAGCTGCAGGGGCGGACGAAGAGCAGTACTTC; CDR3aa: CASSQAAGADEEQYF
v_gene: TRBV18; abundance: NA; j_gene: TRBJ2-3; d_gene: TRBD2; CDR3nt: TGTGCCAGCTCACTCGCGGGGGGTCGCACAGATACGCAGTATTTT; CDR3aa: CASSLAGGRTDTQYF
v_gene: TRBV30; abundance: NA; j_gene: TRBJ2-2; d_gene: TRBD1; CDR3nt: TGTGCCTGGAAGGGGGACAGGACGAACACCGGGGAGCTGTTTTTT; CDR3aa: CAWKGDRTNTGELFF
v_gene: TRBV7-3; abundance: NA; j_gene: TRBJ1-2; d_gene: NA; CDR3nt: TGTGCCAGCAGCCCTTCCCCCGGTTTTGGCTACACCTTC; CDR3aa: CASSPSPGFGYTF
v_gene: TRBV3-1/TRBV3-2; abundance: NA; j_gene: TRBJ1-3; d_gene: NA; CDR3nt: TGTGCCAGCGGTGCAGGTGGAAACACCATATATTTT; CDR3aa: CASGAGGNTIYF
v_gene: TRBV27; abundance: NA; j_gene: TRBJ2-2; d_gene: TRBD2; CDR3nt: TGTGCCAGCAGAAAAGGGACTAGCGGTTCGAACACCGGGGAGCTGTTTTTT; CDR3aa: CASRKGTSGSNTGELFF
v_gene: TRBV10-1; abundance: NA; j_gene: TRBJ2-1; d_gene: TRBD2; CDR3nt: TGCGCCAGCAGTTCTAGCGGGGGTTACAATGAGCAGTTCTTC; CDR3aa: CASSSSGGYNEQFF
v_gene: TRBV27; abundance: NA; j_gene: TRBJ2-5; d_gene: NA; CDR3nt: TGTGCCAGCAGTCCCCGGACAGGGAGAGCTAGCGGACTACTAGAGACCCAGTACTTC; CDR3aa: CASSPRTGRASGLLETQYF